This T cell receptor beta chain derives from a study of metastatic and nonmetastatic thyroid tumors. At the level of the study: Peripheral blood and tumor or nodule samples from malignant and benign thyroid patients were compared.

CDR1 is SGDLS and CDR2 is YYNGEE in the germline V gene. The junction had 5 bases not matched to a gene; V was cut back by 4 bases and J by 4 bases. The CDR3 has 14 residues. Study findings and constraints: Within blood and tumor, benign nodules reportedly had significantly lower TCR beta diversity than malignant thyroid tumors did.

Thyroid surgery had not been preceded by any treatment in any patient. This clone occurred many times. What it binds is unknown. As handled by the study authors: Built for papillary thyroid cancer, a distant-metastasis classifier drew on CDR3 differences across clinicopathological groups. TCRdb re-called clones via MiXCR from the PCR reads. What appears here as the V and J calls and clone size reflects TCRdb's work, not the paper's. Of some 13,000 clones listed, 20% to 30% are singletons. The source of this sequence is a female donor with papillary thyroid cancer or a benign thyroid nodule (not recorded which). Some clones in this sample may be carry-over from other donors' samples. V is TRBV9 and J is TRBJ2-1; TRBD2 matches 7 bases. The sample was tumor tissue. The CDR3 coding sequence is TGTGCCAGCAGCCGGGGGGAGATGTACAATGAGCAGTTCTTC. The encoded protein is CASSRGEMYNEQFF.